Reported below is one T cell receptor beta chain. This clone was seen a few times. Its antigen is unknown. No per-base quality is available; no much larger clone lies one base away. The source of the sample is a study of CD8+ T cells in alopecia areata (dated by TCRdb to the late 2010s). General notes on the study: Treated patients were enrolled in an open-label pilot trial of oral tofacitinib, 5 to 10 mg twice daily, for moderate-to-severe alopecia areata. Scalp tissue and sorted CD4+ and CD8+ peripheral blood T cells from patchy and totalis/universalis alopecia areata patients and from healthy controls were covered by human TCRbeta sequencing. For the treated patients, the SALT score, which quantifies what percentage of scalp surface area is affected, served as the measure of disease severity. Scalp clonality was compared across normal scalp (n=4), patchy alopecia areata scalp (n=8), and alopecia totalis/universalis scalp (n=8). Patients on tofacitinib were biopsied at baseline and after 4 and 24 weeks of treatment, and several of the patients also had a later scalp biopsy. RNA was extracted with the PAXgene miRNA kit for fixed scalp, the miRNeasy kit for PBMCs, and the RNeasy kit for mouse skin. Amplification of TCRbeta CDR3 regions was done by immunoSEQ multiplex PCR using 35 Vbeta forward primers and 13 Jbeta reverse primers. Patients received tofacitinib for 6 to 18 months and were then followed off drug for 6 months to check for delayed response and recurrence. High-throughput TCRbeta sequencing was used to examine T cell clonal expansion in alopecia areata in both the C3H/HeJ mouse model and human patients.

Summary of the overall study and its limitations: Resident alphabeta T cells in normal human skin are also sequenced, complicating scalp TCR repertoire analysis, unlike mouse skin dominated by gammadelta T cells. Shared TCR sequences between patients were less evident than in mice, which may be partly attributable to HLA diversity in the patient population. During tofacitinib treatment, many expanded lesional clones remained in scalp and blood, and this persistence may partly explain relapse after treatment is stopped. Higher clonality and more expanded CD8+ clones were observed in lesional scalp than in normal scalp, particularly in alopecia totalis/universalis, a finding suggestive of antigenic drive. Because the treated cohort was small and had only one nonresponder, larger studies are needed to examine links between baseline CD8+ expansion and response. With tofacitinib, both scalp clonality and the number of expanded CD8+ clones among the top 100 scalp clones went down significantly.

The treatment or condition label, as the study defines it: oral pan-JAK inhibitor, 5-10 mg twice daily. Peripheral blood and lesional scalp punch biopsies were obtained from patients with alopecia areata. After PBMCs were isolated by density centrifugation and stained for CD3, CD4 and CD8, a FACSAria was used to sort CD4+ and CD8+ T cells. Libraries came from the immunoSEQ multiplex PCR assay. To provide template for TCR sequencing, every sample had RNA extracted and reverse transcribed into cDNA. SuperScript III was used for first-strand cDNA synthesis, primed with a 2:1 mix of oligo-dT and random hexamers. A synthetic immune receptor repertoire was used to measure amplification bias, and any remaining bias was corrected computationally. On the authors' methods: After raw reads were preprocessed to remove errors, the CDR3 was defined following IMGT conventions as running from the conserved cysteine to phenylalanine. To get clonality, Shannon entropy was normalized by log2 of the number of productive unique TCRs and the result was subtracted from 1. CD4 or CD8 identity of scalp clones was inferred by cross-referencing scalp TCRbeta sequences with sorted blood CD4 and CD8 repertoires. The table was pulled from immuneACCESS by TCRdb, which kept in-frame rearrangements only. Such tables lose some clones; where checked, under half of the loss comes from unresolved V genes, and the rest has no known cause. The V and J calls and clone size were taken over from that table, and D and trimming were inferred from the DNA. This sample has about 180,000 clones in its table, and 40% to 55% of those were observed once. The ten largest account for about 9.4% of the sample.

The cysteine opens and the phenylalanine closes a CDR3 of 15 amino acids. Solely the CDR3 DNA is kept, with 45 bases framed from the first base. The junction carries 11 bases between V and J, which are trimmed by 0 bases and 8 bases respectively. The chain joins TRBV23-1 to TRBJ1-6; no D segment can be confidently identified. TRBV23-1 is filed as an ORF, its function uncertain. The sequence was obtained from a human donor with alopecia areata. The sequencing here drew on CD8+ T cells sorted from blood, taken around week 53, from a patient treated with tofacitinib. The CDR3 protein is CASSQSEIEHSPLHF. In nucleotide form, the sequence is TGCGCCAGCAGTCAATCCGAGATAGAGCATTCACCCCTCCACTTT.